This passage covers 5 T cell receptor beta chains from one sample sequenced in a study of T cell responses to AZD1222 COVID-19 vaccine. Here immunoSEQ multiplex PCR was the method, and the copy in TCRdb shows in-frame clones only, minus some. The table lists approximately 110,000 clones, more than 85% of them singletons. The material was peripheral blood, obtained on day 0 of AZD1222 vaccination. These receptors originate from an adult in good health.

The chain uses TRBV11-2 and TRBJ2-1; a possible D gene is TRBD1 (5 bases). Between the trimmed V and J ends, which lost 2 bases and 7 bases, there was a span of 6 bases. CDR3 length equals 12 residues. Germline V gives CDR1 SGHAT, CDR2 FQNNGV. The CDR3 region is CASSLKGNEQFF. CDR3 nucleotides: TGTGCCAGCAGCTTAAAGGGGAATGAGCAGTTCTTC.

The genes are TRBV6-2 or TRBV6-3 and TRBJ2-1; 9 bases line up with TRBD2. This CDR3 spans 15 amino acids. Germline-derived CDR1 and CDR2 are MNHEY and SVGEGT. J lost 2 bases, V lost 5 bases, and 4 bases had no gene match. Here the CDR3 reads CASSDLAGAYNEQFF. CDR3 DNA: TGTGCCAGCAGTGACTTAGCGGGAGCCTACAATGAGCAGTTCTTC.

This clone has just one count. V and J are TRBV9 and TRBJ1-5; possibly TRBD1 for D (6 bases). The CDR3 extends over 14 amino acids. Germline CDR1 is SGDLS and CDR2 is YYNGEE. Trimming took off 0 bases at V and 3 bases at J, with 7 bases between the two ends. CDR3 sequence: CASSVGQANQPQHF. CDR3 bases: TGTGCCAGCAGCGTAGGACAGGCCAATCAGCCCCAGCATTTT.

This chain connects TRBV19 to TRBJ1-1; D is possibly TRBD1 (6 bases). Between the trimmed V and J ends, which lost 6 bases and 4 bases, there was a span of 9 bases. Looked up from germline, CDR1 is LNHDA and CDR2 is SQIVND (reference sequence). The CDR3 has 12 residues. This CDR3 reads CASSQQGTEAFF. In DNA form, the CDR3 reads TGTGCCAGTAGCCAACAGGGCACTGAAGCTTTCTTT.

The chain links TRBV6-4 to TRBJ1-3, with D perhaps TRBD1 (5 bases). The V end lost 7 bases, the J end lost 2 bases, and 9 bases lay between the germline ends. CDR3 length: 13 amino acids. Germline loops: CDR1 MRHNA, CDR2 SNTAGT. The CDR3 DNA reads TGTGCCAGCACCGGGGGGGCTGGAAACACCATATATTTT. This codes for CASTGGAGNTIYF.